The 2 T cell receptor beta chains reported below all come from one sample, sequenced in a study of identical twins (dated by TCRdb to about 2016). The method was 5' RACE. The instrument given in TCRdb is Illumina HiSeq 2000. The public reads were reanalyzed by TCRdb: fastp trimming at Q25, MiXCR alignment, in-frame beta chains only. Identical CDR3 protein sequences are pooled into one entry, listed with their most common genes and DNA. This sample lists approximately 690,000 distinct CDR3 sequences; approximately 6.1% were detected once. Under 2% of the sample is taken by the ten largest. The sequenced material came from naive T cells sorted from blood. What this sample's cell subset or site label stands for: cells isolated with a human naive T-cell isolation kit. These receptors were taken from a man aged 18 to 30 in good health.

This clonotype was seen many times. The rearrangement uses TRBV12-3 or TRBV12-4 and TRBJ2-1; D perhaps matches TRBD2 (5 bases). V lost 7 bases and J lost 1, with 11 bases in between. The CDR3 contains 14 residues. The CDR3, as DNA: TGTGCCAGCAATCTGGCGGGTTCCTACAATGAGCAGTTCTTC. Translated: CASNLAGSYNEQFF.

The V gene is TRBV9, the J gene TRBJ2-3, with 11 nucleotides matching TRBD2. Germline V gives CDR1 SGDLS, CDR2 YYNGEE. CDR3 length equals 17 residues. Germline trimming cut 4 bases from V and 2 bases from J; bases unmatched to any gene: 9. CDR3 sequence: CASSTPLAGGITDTQYF. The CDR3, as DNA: TGTGCCAGCAGCACACCCCTAGCGGGAGGTATCACAGATACGCAGTATTTT.